These T cell receptor beta chains were read from a single sample in a study of cytomegalovirus exposure and HLA in healthy donors. The data were produced by immunoSEQ multiplex PCR, yet TCRdb's version contains in-frame clones alone and is incomplete. The sample holds about 160,000 clones, more than 65% seen once. Sequences were obtained from PBMCs. The receptors were gathered from a man over 45 in good health and CMV-seropositive. CDR3s include the opening cysteine and the closing phenylalanine or tryptophan. A D gene is named only where the DNA matches it firmly. Not every row has a clone size; where given, it reads once, few, many or a size class.

-	TRBV7-8	TRBJ1-5	-	TGTGCCAGCAGCCCAGGACACAGCAATCAGCCCCAGCATTTT	CASSPGHSNQPQHF
TRBD2	TRBV10-3	TRBJ2-7	-	TGTGCCATCAGGGGACTAGCGGGAGGTTCCGCCTACGAGCAGTACTTC	CAIRGLAGGSAYEQYF
TRBD2	TRBV28	TRBJ2-7	-	TGTGCCAGCAGTCGACTAGCGGGAGTAAGGAGGCAATACTTC	CASSRLAGVRRQYF
-	TRBV23-1	TRBJ2-7	-	TGCGCCAGCAGTCAAGGTTCGCGCTGTACCTACGAGCAGTACTTC	CASSQGSRCTYEQYF
TRBD1	TRBV11-2	TRBJ2-7	-	TGTGCCAGCAGCGGCCGAGGGACAGGGGGCGACGAGCAGTACTTC	CASSGRGTGGDEQYF
-	TRBV7-8	TRBJ2-7	-	TGTGCCAGCAGCTCCGGACTTGACTACGAGCAGTACTTC	CASSSGLDYEQYF
TRBD2	TRBV4-1	TRBJ2-5	once	TGCGCCAGCAGCCAAGATCGAGCGGGGGGCTCCTACGGACAGTACTTC	CASSQDRAGGSYGQYF
-	TRBV30	TRBJ2-1	few	TGTGCCTGGAGTGAGGGGCCCCGGTATGAGCAGTTCTTC	CAWSEGPRYEQFF
TRBD2	TRBV7-6	TRBJ2-7	-	TGTGCCAGCAGCTCCACTAGCGGGACCTACGAGCAGTACTTC	CASSSTSGTYEQYF
TRBD1	TRBV5-1	TRBJ2-5	-	TGCGCCAGCAGCTTCCAGGGGGCGAGGGAGCAGTACTTC	CASSFQGAREQYF
TRBD2	TRBV25-1	TRBJ2-1	-	TGTGCCAGCAGTACCCGACTAGCGGGAGCTCTCTACAATGAGCAGTTCTTC	CASSTRLAGALYNEQFF
-	TRBV7-3	TRBJ2-6	few	TGTGCCAGCAGCTTAAGAGGGAAAAGTAGCGCGGAATCCGGGGCCAACGTCCTGACTTTC	CASSLRGKSSAESGANVLTF
TRBD1	TRBV7-9	TRBJ1-4	-	TGTTCCAGCAGCCCACAGGGGAGCGCTAATGAAAAACTGTTTTTT	CSSSPQGSANEKLFF
TRBD2	TRBV5-1	TRBJ2-7	few	TGCGCCAGCAGCTTGGGGGCGGGAGGGCCGGACGAGCAGTACTTC	CASSLGAGGPDEQYF
-	TRBV18	TRBJ1-1	-	TGTGCCAGCTCACCTCCTGGCGCGGTTATGAACACTGAAGCTTTCTTT	CASSPPGAVMNTEAFF
TRBD2	TRBV7-7	TRBJ2-1	-	TGTGCTAGCAGCCCCGGACTAGCGGACTACAATGAGCAGTTCTTC	CASSPGLADYNEQFF
TRBD2	TRBV19	TRBJ2-7	-	TGTGCCACCAGCCAGTGGGCTAGCGGATACGAGCAGTACTTC	CATSQWASGYEQYF